This TCR beta chain appears in the sequencing data of a study of T cells in Graves' hyperthyroidism and ophthalmopathy. Study findings and constraints: Most thyroid clonotypes expanded above 0.001 were also detected in blood. The model's output predicted ophthalmopathy at a median of roughly 6 months prior to onset.

The source material, RNA transcripts, was used to amplify TCR beta CDR3 regions. Carried out on the TCR CDR3, a first-round RT-PCR used the HTBI primer set. One entry per CDR3 protein results from TCRdb running MiXCR on the multiplex PCR reads. The sample holds a few hundred thousand distinct CDR3 sequences; 40% to 55% are singletons and the top ten take more than 7%. Stable Graves' hyperthyroidism denoted no ophthalmopathy progression over 18 months. Germline V gives CDR1 SGHTA, CDR2 FQGTGA. The CDR3 runs to 14 residues. This clonotype was recorded a few times. Its antigen is unknown. One end of the junction is discordant with germline, which a read error may explain.

The sample consisted of peripheral blood or thyroid tissue (not recorded which). The clonotype was recovered from a woman under 30 with Graves' hyperthyroidism. The chain uses TRBV7-3 and TRBJ2-5; D is possibly TRBD1 (6 bases). CDR3 DNA: TGTGCCAGCAGTTTAGATGGGGCAGGGGAGAACCAGTACTTC. It yields the protein CASSLDGAGENQYF. Variable domain in full (rest from reference TRBV7-3 and TRBJ2-5): GAGVSQTPSNKVTEKGKYVELRCDPISGHTALYWYRQSLGQGPEFLIYFQGTGAADDSGLPNDRFFAVRPEGSVSTLKIQRTERGDSAVYLCASSLDGAGENQYFGPGTRLLVL.